This T cell receptor beta chain was identified during a study of T-cell reconstitution after alpha-beta-depleted transplantation in children. This sample's TCRbeta library carried unique molecular identifier barcodes. MiXCR, applied by TCRdb to the PCR reads, yields one record per CDR3 protein. The data show some 590,000 distinct CDR3 sequences, under 12% seen once. The receptor was isolated from a human donor who donated a stem cell graft to a child with acute myeloid leukemia. The sequences come from PBMCs from the stem cell graft donor, collected from the stem cell graft.

DNA of the CDR3: TGTGCCAGCAGTTCCCCCCAAAAGGAGCAGTTCTTC. This codes for CASSSPQKEQFF. V is TRBV28 and J is TRBJ2-1; D not resolved. The CDR3 covers 12 residues. The V end was cut by 4 bases, the J end by 10 bases, with 11 bases between. The germline gives CDR1 MDHEN, CDR2 SYDVKM.